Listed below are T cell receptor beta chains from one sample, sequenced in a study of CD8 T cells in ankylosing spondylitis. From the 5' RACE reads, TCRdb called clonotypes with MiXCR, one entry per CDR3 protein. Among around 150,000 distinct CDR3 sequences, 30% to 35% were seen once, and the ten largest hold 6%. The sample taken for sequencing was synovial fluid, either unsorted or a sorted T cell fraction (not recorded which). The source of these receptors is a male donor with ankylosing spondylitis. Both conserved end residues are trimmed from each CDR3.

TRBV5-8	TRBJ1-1	ASSLDRGGGTEAF
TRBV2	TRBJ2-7	ASSEGRRAGWFEQY
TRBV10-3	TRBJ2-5	AISSTGETQY
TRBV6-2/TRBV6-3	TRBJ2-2	ASSPRPLIWIGGELF
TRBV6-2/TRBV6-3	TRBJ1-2	ASTASEPGNYGYT
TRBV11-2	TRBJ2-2	ASSLVGSGRSDTGELF
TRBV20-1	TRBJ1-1	SARVPGRQSNTEAF
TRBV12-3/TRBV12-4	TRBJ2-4	ASSFGGQVKNIQY
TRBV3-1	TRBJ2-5	ASSQAYETQY
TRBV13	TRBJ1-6	ASSTAGRVGNSPLH
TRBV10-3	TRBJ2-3	AISESSSGDTSTDTQY
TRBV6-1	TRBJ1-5	ASSEMVEQPQH
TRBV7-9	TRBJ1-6	ASSFGQGFYNSPLH
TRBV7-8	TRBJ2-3	ASSLAKLGLAGGSDTQY
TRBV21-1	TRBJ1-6	ASHSTRNSPLH
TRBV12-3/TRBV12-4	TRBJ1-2	ASSPGGGLNYGYT
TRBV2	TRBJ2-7	ASSDRRTDGEQY
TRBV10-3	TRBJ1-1	AISELQGATEAF
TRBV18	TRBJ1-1	ASSPRPTETF
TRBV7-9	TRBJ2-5	ASSSSNIAGQQETQY
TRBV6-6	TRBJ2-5	ASSYDRKETQY
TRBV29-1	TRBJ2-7	SVAVGSSYEQY
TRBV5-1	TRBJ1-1	ASSLAGGHLDTEAF
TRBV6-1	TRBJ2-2	ATCFGRVGTGELF
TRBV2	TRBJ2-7	ASSDGTSYEQY
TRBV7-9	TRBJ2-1	ASSSRLETANEQF
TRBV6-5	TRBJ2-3	ASSSRTGGVTDTQY
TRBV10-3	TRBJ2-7	ATTPDSYEQY
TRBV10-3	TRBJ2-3	AIKRLAGGGGTDTQY
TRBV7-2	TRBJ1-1	ASGTAKMNTEAF
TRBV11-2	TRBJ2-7	ASSLAYSRKQGEQY
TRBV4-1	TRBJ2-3	ASSPTSGRGDTQY
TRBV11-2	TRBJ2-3	ASSLVVGTSGALTDTQY
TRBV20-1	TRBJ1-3	SAVQGFSGNTIY
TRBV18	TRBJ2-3	ASSPTRDSTDTQY
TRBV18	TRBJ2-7	ASSPSQGQARQY
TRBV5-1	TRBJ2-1	ASTPTSGYNEQF
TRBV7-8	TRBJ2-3	ASSFSQGLNTQY
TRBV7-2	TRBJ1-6	ASSGDSYNSPLH
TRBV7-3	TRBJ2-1	ASSLGLREQF